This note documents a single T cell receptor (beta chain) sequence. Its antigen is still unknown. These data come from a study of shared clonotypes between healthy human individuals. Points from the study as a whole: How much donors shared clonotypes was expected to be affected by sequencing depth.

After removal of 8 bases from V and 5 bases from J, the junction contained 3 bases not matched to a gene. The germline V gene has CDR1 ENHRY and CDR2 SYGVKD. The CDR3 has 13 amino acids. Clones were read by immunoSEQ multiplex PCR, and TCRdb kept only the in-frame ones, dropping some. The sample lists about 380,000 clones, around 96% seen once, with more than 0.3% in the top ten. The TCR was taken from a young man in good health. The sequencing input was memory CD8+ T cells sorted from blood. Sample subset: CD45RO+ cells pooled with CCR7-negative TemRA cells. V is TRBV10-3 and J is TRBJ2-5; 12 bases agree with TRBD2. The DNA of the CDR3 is TGTGCCATCTCACTAGCGGGAGGTGAGACCCAGTACTTC. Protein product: CAISLAGGETQYF.